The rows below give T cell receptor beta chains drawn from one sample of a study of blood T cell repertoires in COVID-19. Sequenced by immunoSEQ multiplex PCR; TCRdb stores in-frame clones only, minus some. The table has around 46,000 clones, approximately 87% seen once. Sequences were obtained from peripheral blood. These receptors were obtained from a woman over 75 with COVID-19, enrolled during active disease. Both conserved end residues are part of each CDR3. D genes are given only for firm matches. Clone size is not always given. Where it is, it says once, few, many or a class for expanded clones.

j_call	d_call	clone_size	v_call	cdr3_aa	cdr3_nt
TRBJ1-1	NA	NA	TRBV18	CASSPRQENTEAFF	TGTGCCAGCTCACCCAGACAGGAGAACACTGAAGCTTTCTTT
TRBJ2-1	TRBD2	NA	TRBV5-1	CASSPPGGAGIHEQFF	TGCGCCAGCAGCCCCCCGGGGGGGGCAGGTATACATGAGCAGTTCTTC
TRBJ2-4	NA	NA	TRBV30	CAWSGTGGGIQYF	TGTGCCTGGAGTGGAACAGGGGGGGGAATTCAGTACTTC
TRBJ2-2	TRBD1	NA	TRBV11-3	CASSLIGGEELFF	TGTGCCAGCAGCTTGATAGGGGGCGAGGAGCTGTTTTTT
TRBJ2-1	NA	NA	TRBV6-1	CASSEQGELPNEQFF	TGTGCCAGCAGTGAACAGGGCGAGCTACCCAATGAGCAGTTCTTC
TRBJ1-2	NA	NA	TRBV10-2	CASRDLGTPTPYGYTF	TGCGCCAGCAGAGATCTCGGGACACCCACTCCCTATGGCTACACCTTC
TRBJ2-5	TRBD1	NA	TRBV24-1	CATSEPHRGLETQYF	TGTGCCACCAGTGAGCCCCACAGGGGGTTAGAGACCCAGTACTTC
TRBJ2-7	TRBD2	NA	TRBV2	CASSETLAGAGQYF	TGTGCCAGCAGTGAAACTCTGGCGGGAGCCGGGCAGTACTTC
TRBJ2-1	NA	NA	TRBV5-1	CASSLVPGSYNEQFF	TGCGCCAGCAGCTTGGTACCGGGGTCTTACAATGAGCAGTTCTTC
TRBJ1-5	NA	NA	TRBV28	CASSTIGRVNQPQHF	TGTGCCAGCAGTACCATCGGCAGGGTCAATCAGCCCCAGCATTTT
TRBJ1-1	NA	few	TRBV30	CASRTRGYTEAFF	TGTGCCTCCAGGACTCGGGGGTATACTGAAGCTTTCTTT
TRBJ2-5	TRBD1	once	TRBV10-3	CAISFATGGMETQYF	TGTGCCATCTCATTCGCGACAGGGGGTATGGAGACCCAGTACTTC
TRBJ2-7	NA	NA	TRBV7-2	CASSSQALSYEQYF	TGTGCCAGCAGCTCACAGGCACTATCCTACGAGCAGTACTTC
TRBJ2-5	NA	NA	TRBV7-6	CASSFNRGETQYF	TGTGCCAGCAGCTTTAATCGGGGGGAGACCCAGTACTTC
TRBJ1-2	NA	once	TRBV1	CTSSQDPGQEYGYTF	TGCACCAGCAGCCAAGACCCGGGACAGGAATATGGCTACACCTTC
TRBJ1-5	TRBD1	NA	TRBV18	CASSPGQGHQPQHF	TGTGCCAGCTCACCGGGACAGGGTCACCAGCCCCAGCATTTT
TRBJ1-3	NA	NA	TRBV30	CAWSVISGNTIYF	TGTGCCTGGAGTGTAATATCGGGAAACACCATATATTTT
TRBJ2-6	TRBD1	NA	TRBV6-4	CASSPSGTGSFSGANVLTF	TGTGCCAGCTCCCCCTCGGGGACAGGGTCTTTTTCTGGGGCCAACGTCCTGACTTTC
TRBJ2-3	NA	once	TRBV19	CASTLGGTDTQYF	TGTGCCAGTACCCTCGGGGGCACAGATACGCAGTATTTT
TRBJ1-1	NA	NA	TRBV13	CASSQRRGRVPEAFF	TGTGCCAGCAGCCAGCGGAGAGGGCGGGTGCCTGAAGCTTTCTTT
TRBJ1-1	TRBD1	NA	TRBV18	CASSPLGTENTEAFF	TGTGCCAGCTCACCATTAGGGACAGAGAACACTGAAGCTTTCTTT
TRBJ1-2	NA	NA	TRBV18	CASSSAGGVYGYTF	TGTGCCAGCTCATCGGCCGGAGGGGTTTATGGCTACACCTTC
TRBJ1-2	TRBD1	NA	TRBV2	CASSLGTGNYGYTF	TGTGCCAGCAGTTTGGGGACAGGAAACTATGGCTACACCTTC
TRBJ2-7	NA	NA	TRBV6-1	CASSDGAGIAYEQYF	TGTGCCAGCAGTGATGGTGCGGGCATAGCCTACGAGCAGTACTTC
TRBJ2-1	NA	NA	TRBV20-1	CSASPLTGSSYNEQFF	TGCAGTGCTAGTCCGCTTACAGGAAGCTCCTACAATGAGCAGTTCTTC
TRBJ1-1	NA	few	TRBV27	CASSSDPLIAGSEAFF	TGTGCCAGCAGTTCGGACCCCCTAATCGCGGGGTCGGAAGCTTTCTTT
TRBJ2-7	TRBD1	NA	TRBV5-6	CASSLLGGVHEQYF	TGTGCCAGCAGCTTACTAGGGGGCGTTCACGAGCAGTACTTC
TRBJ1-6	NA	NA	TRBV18	CASSPKTPSGIYNSPLHF	TGTGCCAGCTCACCAAAAACCCCCTCGGGAATATATAATTCACCCCTCCACTTT
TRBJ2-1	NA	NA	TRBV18	CASSLQESSYNEQFF	TGTGCCAGCTCTCTACAGGAGAGCTCCTACAATGAGCAGTTCTTC
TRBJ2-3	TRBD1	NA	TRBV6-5	CASKWGQGRDTQYF	TGTGCCAGCAAGTGGGGACAGGGACGGGATACGCAGTATTTT
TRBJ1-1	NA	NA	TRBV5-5	CASSFIGPTEAFF	TGTGCCAGCTCGTTCATTGGGCCCACTGAAGCTTTCTTT
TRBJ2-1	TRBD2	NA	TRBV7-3	CASSLAGGPNEQFF	TGTGCCAGCAGCTTAGCGGGGGGGCCCAATGAGCAGTTCTTC
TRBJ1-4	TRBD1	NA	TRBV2	CASSEDRGLGTNEKLFF	TGTGCCAGCAGTGAGGACAGGGGGCTTGGAACTAATGAAAAACTGTTTTTT
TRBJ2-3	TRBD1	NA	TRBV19	CASSPRQGPDTQYF	TGTGCCAGTAGTCCGAGACAGGGGCCAGATACGCAGTATTTT
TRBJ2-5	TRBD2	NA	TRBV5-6	CASSLGGLFGETQYF	TGTGCCAGCAGCTTGGGGGGACTATTCGGCGAGACCCAGTACTTC
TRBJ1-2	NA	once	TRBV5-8	CASSLLSGPNYGYTF	TGTGCCAGCAGCTTGTTGTCAGGGCCGAACTATGGCTACACCTTC
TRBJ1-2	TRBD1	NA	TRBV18	CASSPRQGDGYTF	TGTGCCAGCTCACCTCGACAGGGGGATGGCTACACCTTC
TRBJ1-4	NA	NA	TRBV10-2	CASSEAVTGLFF	TGCGCCAGCAGTGAGGCGGTGACGGGACTGTTTTTT
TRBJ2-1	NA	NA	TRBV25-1	CASSDQGKVNEQFF	TGTGCCAGCAGTGATCAGGGAAAGGTGAATGAGCAGTTCTTC
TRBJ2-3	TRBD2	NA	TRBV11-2	CASATNSGLLGMQYF	TGTGCCAGCGCAACGAACTCGGGACTACTCGGCATGCAGTATTTT
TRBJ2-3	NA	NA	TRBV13	CASSLGRGRRSSADTQYF	TGTGCCAGCAGCTTAGGCCGCGGCAGAAGGAGTTCCGCAGATACGCAGTATTTT
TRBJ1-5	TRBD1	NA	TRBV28	CASRLPGQGAKPQHF	TGTGCCAGCCGCCTCCCGGGACAGGGGGCCAAGCCCCAGCATTTT
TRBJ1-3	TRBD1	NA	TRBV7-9	CASSAAGQGYGNTIYF	TGTGCCAGCAGCGCGGCGGGACAGGGGTATGGAAACACCATATATTTT
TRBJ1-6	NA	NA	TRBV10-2	CASSLSGGHLKSPLHF	TGCGCCAGCAGCCTGTCGGGGGGACACCTCAAGTCACCCCTCCACTTT
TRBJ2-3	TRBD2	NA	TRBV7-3	CASSLNPSGGRTDTQYF	TGTGCCAGCAGCTTAAACCCTAGCGGGGGACGCACAGATACGCAGTATTTT
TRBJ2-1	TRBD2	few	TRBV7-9	CASSPRPGGPKNEQFF	TGTGCCAGCAGCCCACGACCGGGGGGACCCAAGAATGAGCAGTTCTTC
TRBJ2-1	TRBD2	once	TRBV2	CASSRRLAGTYNEQFF	TGTGCCAGCAGCAGGAGACTAGCGGGAACCTACAATGAGCAGTTCTTC
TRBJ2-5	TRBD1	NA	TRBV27	CASSRGPAGGGETQYF	TGTGCCAGCAGCCGAGGTCCGGCAGGGGGCGGGGAGACCCAGTACTTC
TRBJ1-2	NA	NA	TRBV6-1	CASSEASTGFDGYTF	TGTGCCAGCAGTGAAGCCTCGACAGGCTTTGATGGCTACACCTTC
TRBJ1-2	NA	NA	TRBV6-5	CASSYGSFQPNYGYTF	TGTGCCAGCAGTTACGGCAGTTTCCAACCTAACTATGGCTACACCTTC
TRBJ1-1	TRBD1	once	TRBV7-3	CASSPTPDRTFTEAFF	TGTGCCAGCAGCCCGACCCCGGACAGGACTTTCACTGAAGCTTTCTTT
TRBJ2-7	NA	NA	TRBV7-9	CASSPGGPGEQYF	TGTGCCAGCAGCCCAGGGGGGCCCGGGGAGCAGTACTTC
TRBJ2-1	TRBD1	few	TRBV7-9	CASSFIQGNEQFF	TGTGCCAGCAGCTTCATACAGGGGAATGAGCAGTTCTTC
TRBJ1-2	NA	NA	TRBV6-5	CASSQGYYGYTF	TGTGCCAGCAGTCAGGGGTACTATGGCTACACCTTC